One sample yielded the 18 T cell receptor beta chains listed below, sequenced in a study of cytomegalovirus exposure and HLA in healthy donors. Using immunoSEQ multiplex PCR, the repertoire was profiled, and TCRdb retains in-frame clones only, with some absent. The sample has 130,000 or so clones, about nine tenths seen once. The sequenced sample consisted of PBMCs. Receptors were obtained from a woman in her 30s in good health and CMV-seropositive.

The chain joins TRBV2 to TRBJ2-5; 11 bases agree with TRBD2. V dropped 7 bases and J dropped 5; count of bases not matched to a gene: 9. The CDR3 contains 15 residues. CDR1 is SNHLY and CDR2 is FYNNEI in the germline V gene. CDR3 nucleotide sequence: TGTGCCAGCACCCGTAGCGGGGGGGCTGGTGAGACCCAGTACTTC. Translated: CASTRSGGAGETQYF.

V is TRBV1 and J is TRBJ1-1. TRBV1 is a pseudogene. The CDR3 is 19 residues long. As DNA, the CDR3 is TGCACCAGCAGCCAAGGTTGGGAGGGCCTTTGTCCAAGAACCACTGAAGCTTTCTTT. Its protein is CTSSQGWEGLCPRTTEAFF.

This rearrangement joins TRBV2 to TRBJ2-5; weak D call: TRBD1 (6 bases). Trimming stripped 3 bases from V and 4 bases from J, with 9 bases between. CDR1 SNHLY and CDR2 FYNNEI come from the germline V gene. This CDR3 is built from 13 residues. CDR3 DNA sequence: TGTGCCAGCAGTGACCAGGGGAGAGAGACCCAGTACTTC. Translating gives CASSDQGRETQYF.

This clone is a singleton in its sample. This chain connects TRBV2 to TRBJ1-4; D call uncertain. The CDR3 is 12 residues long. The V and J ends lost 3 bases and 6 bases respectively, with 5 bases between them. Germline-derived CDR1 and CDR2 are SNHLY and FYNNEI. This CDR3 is CASSDGDEKLFF. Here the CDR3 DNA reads TGTGCCAGCAGTGACGGTGATGAAAAACTGTTTTTT.

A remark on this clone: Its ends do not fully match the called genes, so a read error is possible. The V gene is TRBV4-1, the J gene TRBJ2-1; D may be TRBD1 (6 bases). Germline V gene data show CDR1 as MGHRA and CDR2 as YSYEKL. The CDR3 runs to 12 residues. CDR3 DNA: TGCGCCAGCAGCCAAGTACAGGGACCGCAGCTCTTC. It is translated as CASSQVQGPQLF.

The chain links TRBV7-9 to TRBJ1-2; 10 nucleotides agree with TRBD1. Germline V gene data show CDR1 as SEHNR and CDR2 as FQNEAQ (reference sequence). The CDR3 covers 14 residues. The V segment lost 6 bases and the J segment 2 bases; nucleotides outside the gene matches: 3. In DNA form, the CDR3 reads TGTGCCAGCAGTACGGGACAGGGGAACTATGGCTACACCTTC. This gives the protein CASSTGQGNYGYTF.

Written as DNA, the CDR3 is TGTGCCAGCAGCTTGAGGGGTGATTTGGGTCAGCCCCAGCATTTT. It is translated as CASSLRGDLGQPQHF. The chain carries TRBV5-8 and TRBJ1-5, with D possibly TRBD1 on 5 matching bases. The CDR3 runs 15 residues. V was clipped by 1 base and J by 6 bases, with 14 bases between them. In germline, CDR1 is SGHTS, CDR2 YDEGEE.

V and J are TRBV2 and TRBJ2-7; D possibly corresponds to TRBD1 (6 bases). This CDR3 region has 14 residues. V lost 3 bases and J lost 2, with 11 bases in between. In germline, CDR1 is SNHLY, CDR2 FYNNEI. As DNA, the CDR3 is TGTGCCAGCAGTGACACAGGGAAAACCTACGAGCAGTACTTC. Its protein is CASSDTGKTYEQYF. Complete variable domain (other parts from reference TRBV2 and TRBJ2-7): EPEVTQTPSHQVTQMGQEVILRCVPISNHLYFYWYRQILGQKVEFLVSFYNNEISEKSEIFDDQFSVERPDGSNFTLKIRSTKLEDSAMYFCASSDTGKTYEQYFGPGTRLTVT.

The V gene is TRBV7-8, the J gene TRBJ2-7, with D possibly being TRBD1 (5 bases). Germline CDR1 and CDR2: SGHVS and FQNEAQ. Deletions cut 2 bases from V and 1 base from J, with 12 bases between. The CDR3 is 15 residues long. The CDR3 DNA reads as TGTGCCAGCAGCTTAACGAGGACACGATCCTACGAGCAGTACTTC. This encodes CASSLTRTRSYEQYF. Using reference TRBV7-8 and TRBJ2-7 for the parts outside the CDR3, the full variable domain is GAGVSQSPRYKVAKRGQDVALRCDPISGHVSLFWYQQALGQGPEFLTYFQNEAQLDKSGLPSDRFFAERPEGSVSTLKIQRTQQEDSAVYLCASSLTRTRSYEQYFGPGTRLTVT.

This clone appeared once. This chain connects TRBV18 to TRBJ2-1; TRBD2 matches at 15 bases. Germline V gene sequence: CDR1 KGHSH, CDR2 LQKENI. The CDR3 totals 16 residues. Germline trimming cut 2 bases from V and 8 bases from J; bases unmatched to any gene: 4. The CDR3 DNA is TGTGCCAGCTCACCAAAGGGACTAGCGGGAGGACATGAGCAGTTCTTC. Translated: CASSPKGLAGGHEQFF.

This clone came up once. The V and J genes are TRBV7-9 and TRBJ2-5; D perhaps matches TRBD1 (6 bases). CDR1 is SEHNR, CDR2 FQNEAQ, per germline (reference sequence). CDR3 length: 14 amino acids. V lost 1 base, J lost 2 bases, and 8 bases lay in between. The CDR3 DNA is TGTGCCAGCAGCTTAGTACAGGGACAAGAGACCCAGTACTTC. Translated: CASSLVQGQETQYF.

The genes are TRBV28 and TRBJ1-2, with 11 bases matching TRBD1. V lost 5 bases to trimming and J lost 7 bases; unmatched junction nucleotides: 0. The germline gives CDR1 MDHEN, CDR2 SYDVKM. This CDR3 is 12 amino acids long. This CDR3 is CASSGQGAGYTF. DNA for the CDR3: TGTGCCAGCAGTGGACAGGGGGCTGGCTACACCTTC.

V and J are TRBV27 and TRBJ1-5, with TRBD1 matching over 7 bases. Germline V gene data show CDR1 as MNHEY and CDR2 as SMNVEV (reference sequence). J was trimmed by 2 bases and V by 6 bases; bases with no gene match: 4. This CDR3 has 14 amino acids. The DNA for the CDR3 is TGTGCCAGCAGGACTACAGGGGGCAATCAGCCCCAGCATTTT. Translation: CASRTTGGNQPQHF.

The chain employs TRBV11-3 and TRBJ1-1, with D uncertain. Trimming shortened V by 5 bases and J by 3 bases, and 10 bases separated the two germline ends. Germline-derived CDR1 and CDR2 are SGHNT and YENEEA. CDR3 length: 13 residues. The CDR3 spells CASSIGIDTEAFF. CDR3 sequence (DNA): TGTGCCAGCAGCATCGGGATTGACACTGAAGCTTTCTTT. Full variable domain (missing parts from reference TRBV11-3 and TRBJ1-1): EAGVVQSPRYKIIEKKQPVAFWCNPISGHNTLYWYLQNLGQGPELLIRYENEEAVDDSQLPKDRFSAERLKGVDSTLKIQPAELGDSAVYLCASSIGIDTEAFFGQGTRLTVV.

The DNA for the CDR3 is TGTGCCAGCAGTGACCCGACAGGGGGGAACACTGAAGCTTTCTTT. This codes for CASSDPTGGNTEAFF. The chain is built from TRBV6-4 and TRBJ1-1; 9 positions match TRBD1. Per germline, CDR1 MRHNA and CDR2 SNTAGT. The CDR3 loop spans 15 amino acids. V was clipped by 2 bases and J by 1 base; unmatched bases: 2.

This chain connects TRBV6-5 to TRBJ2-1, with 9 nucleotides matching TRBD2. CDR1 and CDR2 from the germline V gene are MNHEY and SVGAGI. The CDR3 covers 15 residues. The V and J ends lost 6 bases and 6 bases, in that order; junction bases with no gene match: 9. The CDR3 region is CASRRLAATLNEQFF. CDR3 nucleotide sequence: TGTGCCAGCAGGAGACTAGCGGCAACCCTCAATGAGCAGTTCTTC.

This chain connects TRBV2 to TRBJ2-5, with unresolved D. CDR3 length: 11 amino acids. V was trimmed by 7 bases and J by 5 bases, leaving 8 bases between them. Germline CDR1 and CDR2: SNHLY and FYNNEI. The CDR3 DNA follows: TGTGCCAGCACCCTAAAGGAGACCCAGTACTTC. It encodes CASTLKETQYF.

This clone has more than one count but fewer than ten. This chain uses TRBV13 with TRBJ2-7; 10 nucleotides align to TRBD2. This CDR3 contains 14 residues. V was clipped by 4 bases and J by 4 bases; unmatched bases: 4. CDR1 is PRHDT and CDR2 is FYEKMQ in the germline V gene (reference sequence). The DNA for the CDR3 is TGTGCCAGCAGCTCTAGCGGGAGTGGGTACGAGCAGTACTTC. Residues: CASSSSGSGYEQYF.